The TCR beta chain described here comes from a study of a mutant IDH1 vaccine in newly diagnosed glioma (dated by TCRdb to the early 2020s). General notes on the study: Patients received eight vaccinations in weeks 1, 3, 5, 7, 11, 15, 19 and 23, corresponding to visits V03 through V10. In the chemotherapy-containing groups, vaccination started alongside temozolomide cycles, whereas in patients who had radiotherapy alone it started 4-6 weeks after radiotherapy. The approximately 32 treated patients were 62.5% male and around 40% female, with a mean age of approximately 40 years. Prior to enrollment, standard therapy consisting of radiotherapy alone, temozolomide alone, or radiochemotherapy with temozolomide had been administered to patients, with the combination being received by most patients. Peripheral blood was collected at six visits: V03 (baseline), V05, V07, V10, V12 and V13. For exploratory analyses, longitudinal TCRB deep sequencing was carried out in 25 to 30 treated patients wherever samples were available. Study-wide findings and limitations: Across multiple MHC alleles, vaccine-induced immune responses were seen in more than 80% of patients. PBMC samples for TCRB deep sequencing were selected based on availability. Pseudoprogression appeared unrelated to alterations in the top peripheral T cell clonotypes detected by TCRB sequencing. It was noted by the authors that analyses of patient blood samples could not be reproduced owing to sample limitations.

Receptors were amplified or captured by the immunoSEQ multiplex PCR assay. Following the manufacturer's protocol, the hsTCRB Kit was used to amplify rearranged TCR beta chain sequences. TCRB libraries were sequenced on an Illumina MiSeq. The original methods were these. The proprietary platform of the kit vendor was used for demultiplexing, trimming and gene mapping. What TCRdb holds here is the immuneACCESS table cut down to in-frame rearrangements. Part of the clones is not present; checked against another copy, under half of the missing clones reflect an unresolved V gene, and the others are unexplained. The V and J calls and clone size were taken over from that table, and D and trimming were inferred from the DNA. The sample table lists about 50,000 clones, about three quarters of them with a count of one. Of the sample, roughly 5.6% is held by the ten largest clones. As regards this clone: No cognate antigen has been identified for it. No quality values exist for individual bases; no much larger clone is one base distant.

The time point label, as the study defines it: week 5, during vaccination. Each vaccine dose, consisting of 300 ug of a 20-mer mutant IDH1 peptide in Montanide, was administered subcutaneously with topical imiquimod. The donors had newly diagnosed IDH1-mutant astrocytomas of WHO grade 3 or 4 that showed loss of nuclear ATRX. The samples were drawn from NOA16, a multicentre, single-arm, open-label phase I trial in Germany that tested a mutant IDH1 peptide vaccine in humans for the first time. Genomic DNA for TCRB sequencing was extracted from EDTA blood using the DNeasy Blood and Tissue Kit. Taken from cysteine to phenylalanine, the CDR3 has 13 residues. Just CDR3 DNA is preserved here, 39 bases in frame from base 1. Trimming takes 3 bases from V and 5 bases from J, and the germline ends sit 7 bases apart. CDR1 and CDR2 are read off the germline V gene (reference sequence) as SEHNR and FQNEAQ.

The sequence joins TRBV7-9 to TRBJ1-4, with the D gene uncertain. The specimen comprised PBMCs, sampled from a glioma patient whose treatment included an IDH1 peptide vaccine. The receptor comes from a man aged 45-65 years with glioma. CDR3 sequence: CASSFLGNEKLFF. The DNA sequence reads TGTGCCAGCAGCTTTCTGGGGAATGAAAAACTGTTTTTT.